A single sample is the source of the 16 T cell receptor beta chains below, sequenced in a study of response to subunit inactivated influenza vaccine. From the RT-PCR reads, TCRdb called clonotypes with MiXCR, one entry per CDR3 protein. The data contain roughly 760,000 distinct CDR3 sequences, around 20% of them singletons. Source: PBMCs from blood, taken more than 4 days after vaccination. The source is a man aged 50 or older who received an inactivated influenza vaccine.

The genes are TRBV9 and TRBJ2-5; 15 bases match TRBD2. The CDR3 covers 17 residues. Germline assignment: CDR1 SGDLS and CDR2 YYNGEE. With V trimmed by 4 bases and J by 2 bases, 6 bases remained unmatched. The CDR3 loop is CASSTGLAGGVQETQYF. The CDR3 DNA is TGTGCCAGCAGCACGGGACTAGCGGGGGGTGTTCAAGAGACCCAGTACTTC.

This clonotype was counted a few times. This sequence joins TRBV3-1 and TRBJ2-7; D could derive from TRBD1 or TRBD2 (5 bases each). The CDR3 consists of 12 residues. The V gene lost 0 bases and the J gene lost 9 bases, with 9 bases spanning the gap. The germline V gene has CDR1 LGHDT and CDR2 YNNKEL (reference sequence). The CDR3 DNA reads as TGTGCCAGCAGCCAAGATCTGAGGGGGCAGTACTTC. It encodes CASSQDLRGQYF.

This chain connects TRBV7-2 to TRBJ1-1; 9 bases match TRBD1. Germline V CDR1 and CDR2: SGHTA, FQGNSA. The CDR3 loop spans 14 amino acids. Losses at the gene ends were 4 bases for V and 10 bases for J; bases not matched to a gene: 10. The CDR3 DNA sequence: TGTGCCAGCAGCTCACAGGGGGCCGGTTTAGGAGCTTTCTTT. As protein: CASSSQGAGLGAFF.

The V call is TRBV5-1, the J call TRBJ2-2; D is perhaps TRBD2 (7 bases). The CDR3 totals 15 residues. With 3 bases removed from V and 4 bases from J, the gap between germline ends came to 13 bases. In germline, CDR1 is SGHRS, CDR2 YFSETQ. CDR3 protein: CASSSGGLGTGELFF. The DNA for the CDR3 is TGCGCCAGCAGCTCCGGGGGGCTGGGCACCGGGGAGCTGTTTTTT. Full variable domain (rest looked up from reference TRBV5-1 and TRBJ2-2): KAGVTQTPRYLIKTRGQQVTLSCSPISGHRSVSWYQQTPGQGLQFLFEYFSETQRNKGNFPGRFSGRQFSNSRSEMNVSTLELGDSALYLCASSSGGLGTGELFFGEGSRLTVL.

This clonotype was observed a handful of times. The V call is TRBV3-1, the J call TRBJ2-3; TRBD2 agrees at 15 bases. V was pared by 1 base and J by 4 bases, with 3 bases of the junction left unmatched. This CDR3 is built from 17 residues. Germline values: CDR1 LGHDT, CDR2 YNNKEL (reference sequence). CDR3 sequence (DNA): TGTGCCAGCAGCCAAGCGGGGACTAGCGGGAGGTCAGATACGCAGTATTTT. Translated, it gives CASSQAGTSGRSDTQYF.

This chain uses TRBV3-1 with TRBJ1-1; D unresolved. The CDR3 covers 12 residues. The V gene's germline CDR1 is LGHDT and CDR2 YNNKEL (reference sequence). V lost 3 bases and J 4 bases, leaving 6 bases between the germline ends. Here the CDR3 DNA reads TGTGCCAGCAGCCACCTGGGCACTGAAGCTTTCTTT. It translates to CASSHLGTEAFF.

The V gene is TRBV5-5, the J gene TRBJ2-1; 8 bases match TRBD1. CDR1 and CDR2 from the germline V gene are SGHKS and YYEKEE (reference sequence). This CDR3 contains 16 residues. Trimming took 5 bases from V and 0 from J; bases not matched to a gene: 7. DNA for the CDR3: TGTGCCAGCAGAAGGACAGGGTTTAACTCCTACAATGAGCAGTTCTTC. Translating it yields CASRRTGFNSYNEQFF.

The CDR3 protein is CASSLTGGTYNSPLHF. The CDR3 region has the DNA TGTGCCAGCAGTTTGACCGGGGGGACCTATAATTCACCCCTCCACTTT. V and J are TRBV27 and TRBJ1-6; D perhaps matches TRBD1 (5 bases). Trimming removed 3 bases at V and 2 bases at J, with 11 bases between. Looked up from germline, CDR1 is MNHEY and CDR2 is SMNVEV (reference sequence). The CDR3 covers 16 residues.

The chain recombines TRBV29-1 with TRBJ2-5, with D uncertain. The V end lost 8 bases, the J end lost 3 bases, and 13 bases lay between the germline ends. The CDR3 runs 12 residues. Germline CDR1 and CDR2: SQVTM and ANQGSEA. CDR3 bases: TGCAGCTTCCGGCGTTTTGAAGAGACCCAGTACTTC. Residues: CSFRRFEETQYF.

This clonotype was picked up a small number of times. The gene calls are TRBV20-1 and TRBJ2-7, with D tentatively TRBD2 (5 bases). The ends were cut back, 0 bases at V and 2 bases at J, with 11 bases in the middle. The germline V gene has CDR1 DFQATT and CDR2 SNEGSKA (reference sequence). The CDR3 sequence is 14 residues long. In DNA form, the CDR3 reads TGCAGTGCTAGAGATCTGAGGGCCACCTACGAGCAGTACTTC. Amino acids: CSARDLRATYEQYF.

The chain has TRBV5-6 and TRBJ2-3; D unresolved. The CDR3 has 16 residues. CDR1 and CDR2 (germline): SGHDT, YYEEEE. V was trimmed by 2 bases and J by 0 bases, leaving 13 bases between them. The CDR3 here is CASSFPGRSSTDTQYF. CDR3 DNA sequence: TGTGCCAGCAGCTTCCCGGGCCGTTCTAGCACAGATACGCAGTATTTT.

The chain employs TRBV12-3 or TRBV12-4 and TRBJ2-2; D gene ambiguous. V lost 0 bases and J lost 6, with 8 bases in between. The length of the CDR3 is 14 residues. CDR3 DNA: TGTGCCAGCAGTTTAGCCTCGTGGTCCGGGGAGCTGTTTTTT. Protein product: CASSLASWSGELFF.

This clonotype was recorded at least ten times. The chain combines TRBV10-3 with TRBJ2-3, with TRBD2 matching over 13 bases. The CDR3 is 16 amino acids. V lost 6 bases, J lost 5 bases, and 8 bases stayed unmatched. Germline CDR1 reads ENHRY; CDR2 reads SYGVKD. Here the CDR3 DNA reads TGTGCCATCAGCCGTCGGACTAGCGGGGGCGTAGATACGCAGTATTTT. Protein sequence: CAISRRTSGGVDTQYF.

This clonotype was picked up a small number of times. The rearrangement joins TRBV6-5 to TRBJ1-6; D is undetermined. The CDR3 extends over 13 amino acids. The germline V and J ends were trimmed by 0 bases and 9 bases, with 6 bases remaining between them. CDR1 is MNHEY, CDR2 SVGAGI, per germline. DNA for the CDR3: TGTGCCAGCAGTTACTCGAATTCTTCACCCCTCCACTTT. Protein sequence: CASSYSNSSPLHF.

This clonotype was seen only a few times. The chain couples TRBV5-1 to TRBJ2-5, with no clear D. Deletions cut 3 bases from V and 5 bases from J, with 11 bases between. Germline lookup yields CDR1 SGHRS and CDR2 YFSETQ. The CDR3 is 13 residues long. Here the CDR3 reads CASSWKVSETQYF. CDR3 nucleotide sequence: TGCGCCAGCAGCTGGAAGGTTAGCGAGACCCAGTACTTC.

This clonotype occurred a few times. The chain couples TRBV12-3 or TRBV12-4 to TRBJ2-1; TRBD1 is a possible D gene (6 bases). The CDR3 consists of 15 residues. V shed 1 base and J shed 6 bases, with 13 bases lying between them. The CDR3 is CASSLERTALNEQFF. The CDR3 DNA follows: TGTGCCAGCAGTTTAGAGCGGACAGCTCTCAATGAGCAGTTCTTC.